This T cell receptor (beta chain) stems from a study of molecular identifiers for immune sequencing clone quantification. Study outcomes and limitations: Highly expanded clone sizes could end up underestimated if a barcode were shared by identical TCR molecules. The study reportedly detected spiked Jurkat TCR RNA from one cell among over 950,000 naive cells.

Each CDR3 protein gets one entry after TCRdb re-called the PCR reads with MiXCR. Counted here are roughly 65,000 distinct CDR3 sequences, 15% to 20% occurring once; the ten biggest clones make up 1.3% to 1.5%. CD8+CD4-CCR7+CD45RA+ cells were sorted as naive CD8 T cells. V trimming: 2 bases; J trimming: 5 bases; junction bases outside the gene matches: 7. CDR1 and CDR2 from the germline V gene are SGHTA and FQGNSA. This CDR3 contains 16 residues. This clonotype was detected many times. Antigen specificity is unknown. This receptor was identified in a human donor in good health. Some libraries in this study had Jurkat cell RNA spiked in. The V and J genes are TRBV7-2 and TRBJ2-3; 10 bases fit TRBD2. Sequenced input: naive CD8+ T cells from blood, with Jurkat cell RNA spiked in. Subset described: FACS-sorted CD8+CD4-CCR7+CD45RA+ naive T cells. This CDR3 reads CASSLFLAGAGDTQYF. The DNA for the CDR3 is TGTGCCAGCAGCTTATTCCTAGCGGGAGCAGGAGATACGCAGTATTTT.